This T cell receptor (beta chain) was profiled in a study of OX40 agonist ivuxolimab in advanced cancers. Study as a whole: Ivuxolimab, an agonistic anti-OX40 (CD134) antibody, was given to patients.

This clone was observed a single time. Its specificity is not known. Sequencing was performed with immunoSEQ multiplex PCR; in TCRdb, only in-frame clones are kept and a portion is missing. The repertoire holds tens of thousands of clones, with around four fifths as singletons. Findings and limits, study-wide: In the 0.1-3.0 mg/kg groups, partial responders showed among the lowest expansion. The average count of expanded clones was higher among CD8+ T cells than among CD4+.

The CDR3 covers 14 residues. Looked up from germline, CDR1 is LGHNA and CDR2 is YSLEER. Trimming removed 3 bases from V and 4 bases from J; junction bases left unmatched: 4. This material consisted of CD4+ or CD8+ T cells sorted from blood, taken in a trial of the OX40 agonist ivuxolimab. The clonotype originates from an adult with an advanced solid tumor such as melanoma, head and neck, liver or kidney cancer. The chain recombines TRBV4-3 with TRBJ1-1; 8 nucleotides match TRBD1. The CDR3 sequence: CASSQTGASTEAFF. CDR3 nucleotide sequence: TGCGCCAGCAGCCAGACAGGGGCTAGCACTGAAGCTTTCTTT.